This TCR beta chain was observed in a study of CD8+ T cells in alopecia areata. Germline V gene lookup returns CDR1 SQVTM and CDR2 ANQGSEA. Trimming removed 7 bases at V and 5 bases at J, with 14 bases between. This CDR3 spans 12 amino acids. This clone occurred a few times. Alopecia areata patients had lesional scalp punch biopsies and peripheral blood taken from them. RNA extraction was followed by reverse transcription into cDNA, which acted as the sequencing template. Data came from immunoSEQ multiplex PCR; TCRdb stores just in-frame clones and leaves some out. The sample includes 90,000 to 100,000 clones, roughly 42% seen only once; the top ten take almost 0.8%.

The V gene is TRBV29-1, the J gene TRBJ1-2; D gene ambiguous. Sequencing used CD4+ T cells sorted from blood. The sequence was obtained from a human donor with alopecia areata. The CDR3 DNA is TGCAGCGCTCTGGAGCTGGGGTATGGCTACACCTTC. Its translation: CSALELGYGYTF. Drawing the rest from reference TRBV29-1 and TRBJ1-2, the complete variable domain is SAVISQKPSRDICQRGTSLTIQCQVDSQVTMMFWYRQQPGQSLTLIATANQGSEATYESGFVIDKFPISRPNLTFSTLTVSNMSPEDSSIYLCSALELGYGYTFGSGTRLTVV.